These 14 T cell receptor beta chains were all obtained from the same sample, sequenced in a study of T cells in Graves' hyperthyroidism and ophthalmopathy. Authors of the study amplified TCR beta CDR3 regions from RNA transcripts. The HTBI primer set drove a first-round RT-PCR of the TCR CDR3. TCRdb reprocessed the multiplex PCR reads with MiXCR, giving one entry per CDR3 protein. The sample includes 550,000 to 700,000 distinct CDR3 sequences, roughly 14% of them seen just once. The sequencing input was blood. Source of these receptors: a woman aged 35 to 49 with Graves' ophthalmopathy.

This clonotype was picked up many times. The V gene is TRBV28, the J gene TRBJ2-7; D uncertain. Germline CDR1 is MDHEN and CDR2 is SYDVKM. This CDR3 region has 13 residues. The ends were cut back, 5 bases at V and 3 bases at J, with 11 bases in the middle. The CDR3 DNA sequence: TGTGCCAGCAGTGCCGTAGGAAGCTACGAGCAGTACTTC. Translated: CASSAVGSYEQYF.

This clonotype has a count of ten or more. The gene calls are TRBV11-2 and TRBJ2-7, with D unresolved. The CDR3 consists of 12 residues. V dropped 3 bases and J dropped 5 bases, with 8 bases sitting between them. Germline lookup yields CDR1 SGHAT and CDR2 FQNNGV. Here the CDR3 reads CASSFGSHEQYF. DNA of the CDR3: TGTGCCAGCAGCTTTGGGTCCCACGAGCAGTACTTC. Using reference TRBV11-2 and TRBJ2-7 for the parts outside the CDR3, the full variable domain is EAGVAQSPRYKIIEKRQSVAFWCNPISGHATLYWYQQILGQGPKLLIQFQNNGVVDDSQLPKDRFSAERLKGVDSTLKIQPAKLEDSAVYLCASSFGSHEQYFGPGTRLTVT.

This clonotype showed up many times. V gene TRBV28 combines with J gene TRBJ1-2; TRBD1 matches 7 bases. Germline CDR1 is MDHEN and CDR2 is SYDVKM. J lost 6 bases, V lost 1 base, and 5 bases had no gene match. This CDR3 contains 14 residues. The DNA for the CDR3 is TGTGCCAGCAGTTTATTGACAGGGTTCGATGGCTACACCTTC. It specifies CASSLLTGFDGYTF.

This clonotype appeared many times. This rearrangement joins TRBV7-6 to TRBJ2-2; D is possibly TRBD2 (5 bases). Germline CDR1 SGHVS, CDR2 FNYEAQ. This CDR3 comprises 16 residues. V was pared by 1 base and J by 1 base, with 10 bases between. Here the CDR3 reads CASSLESSRNTGELFF. DNA of the CDR3: TGTGCCAGCAGCTTAGAATCTAGCAGGAACACCGGGGAGCTGTTTTTT.

This clonotype occurred many times. The chain has TRBV3-1 and TRBJ1-1; no definite D call. The CDR3 contains 12 residues. Germline CDR1 is LGHDT and CDR2 is YNNKEL (reference sequence). V dropped 6 bases and J dropped 6 bases, with 11 bases sitting between them. The CDR3 sequence is CASRHGISEAFF. The CDR3 bases are TGTGCCAGCAGGCACGGGATCTCTGAAGCTTTCTTT. Full variable domain (outside the CDR3, taken from reference TRBV3-1 and TRBJ1-1): DTAVSQTPKYLVTQMGNDKSIKCEQNLGHDTMYWYKQDSKKFLKIMFSYNNKELIINETVPNRFSPKSPDKAHLNLHINSLELGDSAVYFCASRHGISEAFFGQGTRLTVV.

This clonotype was counted only a few times. At one of its ends the junction is not consistent with the germline gene, which may arise from a read error. This chain joins TRBV6-1 and TRBJ2-6, with D tentatively TRBD2 (7 bases). CDR3 length: 17 amino acids. The V gene's germline CDR1 is MNHNS and CDR2 SASEGT. The CDR3 coding sequence is TGTGCCAGCAAATACAGGGCGACTAGCTCTGGAGCCAACGTCCTGACTTTC. It translates to CASKYRATSSGANVLTF.

This clonotype has more than one count but fewer than ten. A much larger clonotype is one base distant, so this may be a read error. This chain connects TRBV2 to TRBJ1-1, with a tentative D call TRBD1 (5 bases). This CDR3 is 13 amino acids long. CDR1 is SNHLY and CDR2 is FYNNEI in the germline V gene. CDR3 nucleotide sequence: TGTGCCACCTTCGGACAATTGAACATTGAAGCTTTCTTT. As protein: CATFGQLNIEAFF.

In this sample, this clonotype turned up many times. This chain links TRBV20-1 with TRBJ1-1, with 7 bases fitting TRBD1. Germline lookup yields CDR1 DFQATT and CDR2 SNEGSKA (reference sequence). The CDR3 sequence is 14 residues long. V trimming: 5 bases; J trimming: 0 bases; junction bases outside the gene matches: 6. The CDR3 DNA is TGCAGTGCTTCTCGGGACAGCTTGAACACTGAAGCTTTCTTT. Translated, it gives CSASRDSLNTEAFF.

This chain connects TRBV2 to TRBJ2-7, with D possibly being TRBD1 (6 bases). CDR3 size: 15 residues. Trimming left V 1 base short and J 4 bases short, with 14 bases between. Germline CDR1 SNHLY, CDR2 FYNNEI. CDR3 nucleotides: TGTGCCAGCAGTGAAGAAGGGACAAGGGGATACGAGCAGTACTTC. Translation gives CASSEEGTRGYEQYF.

Many counts were recorded for this clonotype. The chain joins TRBV12-3 or TRBV12-4 to TRBJ1-1, with D uncertain. V shed 7 bases and J shed 1 base, with 13 bases lying between them. CDR3 length equals 14 residues. The CDR3 is CASTQGRGNTEAFF. The CDR3 bases are TGTGCCAGCACCCAAGGGCGGGGGAACACTGAAGCTTTCTTT.

The sample holds many counts of this clonotype. This chain joins TRBV9 and TRBJ1-6; D is ambiguous. The CDR3 sequence is 14 residues long. Trimming removed 4 bases from V and 9 bases from J, with 14 bases in between. Germline loops: CDR1 SGDLS, CDR2 YYNGEE. CDR3 sequence (DNA): TGTGCCAGCAGCCTCGGACCAACGGGTTCACCCCTCCACTTT. Translated: CASSLGPTGSPLHF.

This clonotype was detected ten times or more. The junction and the germline gene differ at one end; a read error may be behind it. The rearrangement joins TRBV5-6 to TRBJ1-1; D uncertain. The CDR3 has 12 residues. The V gene's germline CDR1 is SGHDT and CDR2 YYEEEE. CDR3 loop: CASSRRVGEAFF. The CDR3 coding sequence is TGTGCCAGCAGCCGTCGAGTAGGTGAAGCCTTCTTT.

Ten or more counts support this clonotype. J is TRBJ2-7 and V is TRBV2; D call uncertain. Between the trimmed V and J ends, which lost 6 bases and 0 bases, there was a span of 12 bases. Germline-derived CDR1 and CDR2 are SNHLY and FYNNEI. This CDR3 is 14 amino acids long. The CDR3 is CASSTGLSSYEQYF. The DNA for the CDR3 is TGTGCCAGCAGCACGGGTCTCAGCTCCTACGAGCAGTACTTC.

This chain links TRBV4-1 with TRBJ2-7, with D hard to call. The germline CDR1 and CDR2 sequences are MGHRA and YSYEKL. V lost 8 bases to trimming and J lost 0 bases, with 11 bases between them. The CDR3 loop spans 13 amino acids. CDR3 sequence (DNA): TGCGCCAGCGCTCGGTGGTACTCCTACGAGCAGTACTTC. Translating gives CASARWYSYEQYF.